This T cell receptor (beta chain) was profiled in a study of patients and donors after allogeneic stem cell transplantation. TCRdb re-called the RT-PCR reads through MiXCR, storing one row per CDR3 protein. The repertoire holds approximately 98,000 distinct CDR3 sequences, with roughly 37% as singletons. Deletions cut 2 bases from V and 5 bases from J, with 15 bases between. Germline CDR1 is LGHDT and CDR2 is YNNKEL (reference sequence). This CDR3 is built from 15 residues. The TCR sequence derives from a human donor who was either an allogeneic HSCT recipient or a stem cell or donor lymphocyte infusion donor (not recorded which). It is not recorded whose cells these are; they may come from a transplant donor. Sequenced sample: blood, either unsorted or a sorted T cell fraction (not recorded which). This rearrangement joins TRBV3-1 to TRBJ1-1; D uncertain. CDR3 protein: CASSQPRAGGTEAFF. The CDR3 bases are TGTGCCAGCAGCCAACCGCGCGCCGGAGGGACTGAAGCTTTCTTT.